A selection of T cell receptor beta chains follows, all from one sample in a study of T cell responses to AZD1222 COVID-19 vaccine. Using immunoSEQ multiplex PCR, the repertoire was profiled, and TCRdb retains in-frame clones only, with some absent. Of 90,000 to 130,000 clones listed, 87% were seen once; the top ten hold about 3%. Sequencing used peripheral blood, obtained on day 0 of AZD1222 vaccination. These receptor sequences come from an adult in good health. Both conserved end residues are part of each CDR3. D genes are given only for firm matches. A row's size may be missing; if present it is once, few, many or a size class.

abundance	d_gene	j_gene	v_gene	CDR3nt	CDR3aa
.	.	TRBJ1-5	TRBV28	TGTGCCAGCAGCTCCCAGGGTGCGGGCAATCAGCCCCAGCATTTT	CASSSQGAGNQPQHF
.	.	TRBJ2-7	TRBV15	TGTGCCACCAGCAGAAATCTTGGAACGACCTACGAGCAGTACTTC	CATSRNLGTTYEQYF
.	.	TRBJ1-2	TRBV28	TGTGCCAGCAGTTTAGGTCAGGGCAATGGCTACACCTTC	CASSLGQGNGYTF
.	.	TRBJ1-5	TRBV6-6	TGTGCCAGCAGTTTAGGACAGCTAGATCAGCCCCAGCATTTT	CASSLGQLDQPQHF
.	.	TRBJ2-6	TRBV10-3	TGTGCCATCGGACGTTCAGAAACTGGGGCCAACGTCCTGACTTTC	CAIGRSETGANVLTF
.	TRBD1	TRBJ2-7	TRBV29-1	TGCAGCGTTCACAGGGGGTCCTACGAGCAGTACTTC	CSVHRGSYEQYF
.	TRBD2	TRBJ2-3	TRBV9	TGTGCCAGCAGCCCCGCCGCGGGAGGGTATGGGGATACGCAGTATTTT	CASSPAAGGYGDTQYF
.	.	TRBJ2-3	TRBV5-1	TGCGCCAGCAGCGTCGCCACAGATACGCAGTATTTT	CASSVATDTQYF
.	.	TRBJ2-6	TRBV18	TGTGCCAGCTCACGAGCCGGGCCTCCACACTCTGGGGCCAACGTCCTGACTTTC	CASSRAGPPHSGANVLTF
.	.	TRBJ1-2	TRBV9	TGTGCCAGCAGCGTAGAAGGGCAGGGCACCTATGGCTACACCTTC	CASSVEGQGTYGYTF
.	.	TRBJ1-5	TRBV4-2	TGTGCCAGCAGCCACGGACAGATTAGCAATCAGCCCCAGCATTTT	CASSHGQISNQPQHF
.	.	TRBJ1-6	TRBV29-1	TGCGCTAGAGGGGGGGGTTATGAGCCCTATAATTCACCCCTCCACTTT	CARGGGYEPYNSPLHF
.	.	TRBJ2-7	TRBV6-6	TGTGCCAGCAGTACGTCAGGGGGGAGCTCCTACGAGCAGTACTTC	CASSTSGGSSYEQYF
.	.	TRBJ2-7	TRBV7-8	TGTGCCAGCAGCCCCCCCACAATCGACGAGCAGTACTTC	CASSPPTIDEQYF
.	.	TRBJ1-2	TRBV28	TGTGCCAGCAGTTATAGTAATAACTATGGCTACACCTTC	CASSYSNNYGYTF
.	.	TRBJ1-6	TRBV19	TGTGCCAGTAGTCCCGGACATTATAATTCACCCCTCCACTTT	CASSPGHYNSPLHF
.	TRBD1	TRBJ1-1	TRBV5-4	TGTGCCAGCAGCCCTAGGGACAGGGGGGACACTGAAGCTTTCTTT	CASSPRDRGDTEAFF
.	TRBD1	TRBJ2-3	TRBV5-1	TGCGCCAGCAGAGACAGGGAAGATACGCAGTATTTT	CASRDREDTQYF
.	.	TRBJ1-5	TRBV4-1	TGCGCCAGCAGCCAAGATACGGGGGAAGGGCAGCCCCAGCATTTT	CASSQDTGEGQPQHF
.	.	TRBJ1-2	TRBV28	TGTGCCAGCAGTTCCGGACCCCCTAACCAAGGCTACACCTTC	CASSSGPPNQGYTF
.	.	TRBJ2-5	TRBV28	TGTGCCAGCAGTTTACCGGGGACACAAGAGACCCAGTACTTC	CASSLPGTQETQYF
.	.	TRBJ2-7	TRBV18	TGTGCCAGCTCACCATTATACGAGCAGTACTTC	CASSPLYEQYF
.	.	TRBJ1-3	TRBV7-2	TGTGCCAGCAGCCCTTTGGGGTCCTCTGGAAACACCATATATTTT	CASSPLGSSGNTIYF
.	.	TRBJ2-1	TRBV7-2	TGTGCCAGCAGCTTAGTAGTGGACAATGAGCAGTTCTTC	CASSLVVDNEQFF
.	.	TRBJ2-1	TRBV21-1	TGTGCCAGCAGCGAGACTGGGCTAGCGGGCTACAATGAGCAGTTCTTC	CASSETGLAGYNEQFF
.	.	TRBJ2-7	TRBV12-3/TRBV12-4	TGTGCCAGCAGCCTGGGCGGCTCCTACGAGCAGTACTTC	CASSLGGSYEQYF
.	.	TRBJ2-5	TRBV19	TGTGCCAGTAGTCTCGCGGGGAGAAGAGAGACCCAGTACTTC	CASSLAGRRETQYF
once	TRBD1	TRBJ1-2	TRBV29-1	TGCAGCGGGGGACAGGGGAGCTATGGCTACACCTTC	CSGGQGSYGYTF
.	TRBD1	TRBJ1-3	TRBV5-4	TGTGCCAGCAGCACCCAGGGGGCGGGAAACACCATATATTTT	CASSTQGAGNTIYF
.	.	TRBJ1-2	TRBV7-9	TGTGCCAGCAGCTTAGAGGACTCGAGGAGGGTTTATGGCTACACCTTC	CASSLEDSRRVYGYTF
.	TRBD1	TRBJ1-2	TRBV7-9	TGTGCCAGCAGTCACGACAGGGTACGGGGCTACACCTTC	CASSHDRVRGYTF
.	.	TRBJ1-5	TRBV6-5	TGTGCCAGCAGTCTAGGGGGGCGCCGCAATCAGCCCCAGCATTTT	CASSLGGRRNQPQHF
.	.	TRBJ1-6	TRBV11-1	TGTGCCAGCAGCCGACAGAGCTCCTATAATTCACCCCTCCACTTT	CASSRQSSYNSPLHF
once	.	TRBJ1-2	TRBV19	TGTGCCAGTAGTATTCCCCTCGGGGCAGGGCCCCAACTTGGCTACACCTTC	CASSIPLGAGPQLGYTF
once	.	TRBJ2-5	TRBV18	TGTGCCAGCTCACCACCGGCTAGCGAAGAGACCCAGTACTTC	CASSPPASEETQYF
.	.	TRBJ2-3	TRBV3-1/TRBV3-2	TGTGCCAGCGGGCCACTCACAGATACGCAGTATTTT	CASGPLTDTQYF
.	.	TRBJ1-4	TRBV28	TGTGCCAGCAGCCGCTTTGGGGGGGGTATGGAAAAACTGTTTTTT	CASSRFGGGMEKLFF
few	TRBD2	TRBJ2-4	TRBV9	TGTGCCAGCAGCGTAGGCTCTAGCGGGGGAGGGCTAGCCAAAAACATTCAGTACTTC	CASSVGSSGGGLAKNIQYF
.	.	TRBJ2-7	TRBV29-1	TGCGGAGCCTCACAGAACTCCTACGAGCAGTACTTC	CGASQNSYEQYF
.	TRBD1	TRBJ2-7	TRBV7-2	TGTGCCAGCAGCTTAGGCGGGACAGGGGTTGGGTTATACGAGCAGTACTTC	CASSLGGTGVGLYEQYF
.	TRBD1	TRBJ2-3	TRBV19	TGTGCCAGTAGTGTCACAGGGGCGGATACGCAGTATTTT	CASSVTGADTQYF
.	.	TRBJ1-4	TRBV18	TGTGCCAGCTCACCAGGGGCGGATGAAAAACTGTTTTTT	CASSPGADEKLFF
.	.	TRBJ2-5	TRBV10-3	TGTGCCATCAGTGAGTCCCAAGAGACCCAGTACTTC	CAISESQETQYF
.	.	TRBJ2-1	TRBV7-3	TGTGCCAGCAGCCTTTCCGGGACCGACAATGAGCAGTTCTTC	CASSLSGTDNEQFF
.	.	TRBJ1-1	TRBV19	TGTGCCAGTAGTATAGTGGTGGGATCTGGCACTGAAGCTTTCTTT	CASSIVVGSGTEAFF
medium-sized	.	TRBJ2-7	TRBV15	TGTGCCACCAGCAGAGGGAGCGACAGCACCTACGAGCAGTACTTC	CATSRGSDSTYEQYF
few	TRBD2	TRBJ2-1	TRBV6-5	TGTGCCAGCAAGCTAGCGGGGTCCTACAATGAGCAGTTCTTC	CASKLAGSYNEQFF